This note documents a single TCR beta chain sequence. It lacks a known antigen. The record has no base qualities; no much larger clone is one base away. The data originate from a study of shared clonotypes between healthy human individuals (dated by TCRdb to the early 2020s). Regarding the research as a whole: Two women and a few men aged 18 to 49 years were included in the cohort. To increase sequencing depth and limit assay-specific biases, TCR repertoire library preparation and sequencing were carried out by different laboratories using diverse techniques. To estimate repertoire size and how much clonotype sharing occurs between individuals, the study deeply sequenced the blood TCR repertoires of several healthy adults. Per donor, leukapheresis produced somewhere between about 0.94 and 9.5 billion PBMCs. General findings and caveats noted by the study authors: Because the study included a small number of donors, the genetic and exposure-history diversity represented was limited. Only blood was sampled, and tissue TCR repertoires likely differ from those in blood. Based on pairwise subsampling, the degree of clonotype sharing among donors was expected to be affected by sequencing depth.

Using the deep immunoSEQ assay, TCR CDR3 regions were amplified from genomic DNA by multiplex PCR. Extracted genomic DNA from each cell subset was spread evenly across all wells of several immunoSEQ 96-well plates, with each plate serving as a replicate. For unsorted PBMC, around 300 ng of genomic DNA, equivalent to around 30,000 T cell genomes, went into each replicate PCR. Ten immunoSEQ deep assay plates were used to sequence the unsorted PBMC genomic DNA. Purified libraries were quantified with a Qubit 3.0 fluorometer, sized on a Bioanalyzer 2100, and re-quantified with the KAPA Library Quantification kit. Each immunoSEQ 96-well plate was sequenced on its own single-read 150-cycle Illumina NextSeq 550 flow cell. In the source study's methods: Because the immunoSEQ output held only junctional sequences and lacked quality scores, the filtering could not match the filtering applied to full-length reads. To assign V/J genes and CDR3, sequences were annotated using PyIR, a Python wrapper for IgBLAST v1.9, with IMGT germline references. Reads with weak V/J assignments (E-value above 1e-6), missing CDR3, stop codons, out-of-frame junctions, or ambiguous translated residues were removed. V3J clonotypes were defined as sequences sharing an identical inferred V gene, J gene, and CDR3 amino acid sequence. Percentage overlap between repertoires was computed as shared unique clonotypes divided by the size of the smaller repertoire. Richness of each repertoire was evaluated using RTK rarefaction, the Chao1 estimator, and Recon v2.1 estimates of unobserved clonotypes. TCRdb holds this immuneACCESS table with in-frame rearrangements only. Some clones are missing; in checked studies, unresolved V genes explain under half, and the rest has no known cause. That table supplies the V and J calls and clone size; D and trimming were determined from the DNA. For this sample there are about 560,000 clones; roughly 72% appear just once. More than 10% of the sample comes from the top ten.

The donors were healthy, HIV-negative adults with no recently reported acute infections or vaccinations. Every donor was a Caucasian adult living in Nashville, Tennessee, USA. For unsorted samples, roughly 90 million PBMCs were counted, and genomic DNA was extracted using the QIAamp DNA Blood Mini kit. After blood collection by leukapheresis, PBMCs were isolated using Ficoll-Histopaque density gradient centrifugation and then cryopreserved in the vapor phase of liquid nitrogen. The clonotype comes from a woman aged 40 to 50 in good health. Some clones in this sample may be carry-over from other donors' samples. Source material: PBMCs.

The bases are TGTGCCAGCAGTTTATCCGTAATCCCGACCCAGTACTTC. Its translation is CASSLSVIPTQYF. The chain was built from TRBV28 and TRBJ2-5; the D gene lacks a confident call. The trim is 1 base for V and 7 bases for J, with a gap of 10 bases between the germline ends. From cysteine to phenylalanine, the CDR3 is 13 amino acids long. The CDR3 DNA has 39 bases and is translated from base 1. The germline V gene yields MDHEN for CDR1 and SYDVKM for CDR2.